The next 7 T cell receptor beta chains were all read from a single sample in a study of blood T cell repertoires in COVID-19. Clones were read by immunoSEQ multiplex PCR, and TCRdb kept only the in-frame ones, dropping some. The table shows about 160,000 clones, with roughly 90% occurring only once. The specimen sequenced was peripheral blood. The receptors were gathered from a woman in her seventies with acute or convalescent COVID-19.

The V call is TRBV5-1, the J call TRBJ2-2, with 8 bases identical to TRBD1. The CDR3 has 16 residues. J was trimmed by 5 bases and V by 4 bases; bases with no gene match: 10. Germline V CDR1 and CDR2: SGHRS, YFSETQ. This CDR3 is CASSIGQGLTTGELFF. The CDR3 DNA reads as TGCGCCAGCAGCATCGGACAGGGCCTGACTACCGGGGAGCTGTTTTTT.

The chain recombines TRBV4-1 with TRBJ1-4; 8 nucleotides match TRBD1. Germline lookup yields CDR1 MGHRA and CDR2 YSYEKL. The CDR3 has 17 residues. Trimming took 4 bases from V and 3 from J; bases not matched to a gene: 10. The CDR3 spells CASSRTGQGAANEKLFF. The CDR3 DNA is TGCGCCAGCAGCCGAACCGGACAGGGCGCCGCTAATGAAAAACTGTTTTTT.

This clone has only a few counts. The CDR3: CASSGGARGEKLFF. The CDR3, as DNA: TGTGCCAGCAGCGGCGGGGCGAGGGGTGAAAAACTGTTTTTT. The rearrangement uses TRBV5-6 and TRBJ1-4, with a tentative D call TRBD1 (5 bases). The CDR3 has 14 amino acids. V dropped 4 bases and J dropped 7 bases, with 14 bases sitting between them. Looked up from germline, CDR1 is SGHDT and CDR2 is YYEEEE. The full variable domain, with the rest looked up from reference TRBV5-6 and TRBJ1-4, is DAGVTQSPTHLIKTRGQQVTLRCSPKSGHDTVSWYQQALGQGPQFIFQYYEEEERQRGNFPDRFSGHQFPNYSSELNVNALLLGDSALYLCASSGGARGEKLFFGSGTQLSVL.

This clone has only a few counts. This rearrangement joins TRBV28 to TRBJ1-5; no firm D call. Germline V gives CDR1 MDHEN, CDR2 SYDVKM. Trimming shortened V by 3 bases and J by 0 bases, and 12 bases separated the two germline ends. This CDR3 is built from 16 residues. The CDR3 nucleotides are TGTGCCAGCAGTTTCGTCGGAGAATTTAGCAATCAGCCCCAGCATTTT. It encodes CASSFVGEFSNQPQHF.

The chain employs TRBV9 and TRBJ2-1; tentatively, D is TRBD1 (6 bases). Germline V gene lookup returns CDR1 SGDLS and CDR2 YYNGEE. V was clipped by 3 bases and J by 2 bases, with 12 bases between them. The CDR3 is made up of 15 amino acids. CDR3 loop: CASSAYRDAYNEQFF. The CDR3 bases are TGTGCCAGCAGCGCGTACAGGGACGCCTACAATGAGCAGTTCTTC.

The genes are TRBV11-2 and TRBJ1-2, with TRBD1 as a possible D gene (5 bases). Per the germline V gene, CDR1 is SGHAT and CDR2 is FQNNGV. This CDR3 region has 13 residues. The germline V and J ends were trimmed by 3 bases and 3 bases, with 8 bases remaining between them. CDR3 nucleotides: TGTGCCAGCAGCTTTCAGGGTGACTATGGCTACACCTTC. It yields the protein CASSFQGDYGYTF.

This clone was found a few times. The rearrangement joins TRBV6-7 to TRBJ2-7; TRBD2 matches at 8 bases. TRBV6-7 is filed as an ORF, its function uncertain. The CDR3 sequence is 16 residues long. Trimming took 6 bases from V and 2 from J; bases not matched to a gene: 12. The DNA for the CDR3 is TGTGCCAGCAGAAAACTAGCGGAGCTGATTCCCTACGAGCAGTACTTC. It encodes CASRKLAELIPYEQYF.